Following are 6 T cell receptor beta chains from one sample sequenced in a study of blood T cell repertoires in COVID-19. TCRdb's table, derived via immunoSEQ multiplex PCR, lists solely in-frame clones and lacks some. The sample shows approximately 51,000 clones, 80% to 90% of them seen only once. The sequencing sample was made of peripheral blood. The receptors were sampled from a man in his forties or fifties with active COVID-19.

This chain connects TRBV2 to TRBJ2-1; D unresolved. Germline loops: CDR1 SNHLY, CDR2 FYNNEI. V gave up 4 bases and J gave up 6 bases, with 7 bases separating them. The length of the CDR3 is 12 residues. The CDR3 here is CASSGLFNEQFF. CDR3 bases: TGTGCCAGCAGTGGGCTTTTCAATGAGCAGTTCTTC.

The rearrangement uses TRBV3-1 (or the pseudogene TRBV3-2) and TRBJ2-5; 7 nucleotides match TRBD2. CDR1 is LGHDT and CDR2 is YNNKEL in the germline V gene (reference sequence). The junction had 7 bases not matched to a gene; V was cut back by 4 bases and J by 5 bases. The CDR3 spans 14 residues. The CDR3 spells CASSRGLMRETQYF. The CDR3 DNA is TGTGCCAGCAGCCGGGGACTAATGAGGGAGACCCAGTACTTC.

This sequence joins TRBV6-1 and TRBJ1-3; tentative D call: TRBD1 (5 bases). V lost 0 bases, J lost 7 bases, and 13 bases lay in between. Germline V gives CDR1 MNHNS, CDR2 SASEGT. CDR3 length: 15 amino acids. The CDR3 DNA is TGTGCCAGCAGTGAAGCTCGAAGGGGTGGGAACACCATATATTTT. Residues: CASSEARRGGNTIYF.

V is TRBV4-2 and J is TRBJ2-1; 10 bases match TRBD2. V was clipped by 4 bases and J by 4 bases; unmatched bases: 7. This CDR3 has 16 amino acids. Germline V lookup: CDR1 LGHNA, CDR2 YNFKEQ. The CDR3, as DNA: TGTGCCAGCAGCCGATCAGCGGGAGGGGGATACAATGAGCAGTTCTTC. This gives the protein CASSRSAGGGYNEQFF.

The chain uses TRBV3-1 (or the pseudogene TRBV3-2) and TRBJ2-5; perhaps TRBD2 as D (6 bases). V was pared by 3 bases and J by 5 bases, with 16 bases between. The CDR3 is 15 residues long. Germline values: CDR1 LGHDT, CDR2 YNNKEL (reference sequence). The CDR3, as DNA: TGTGCCAGCAGCCACCCGTTGGGACGGGGGGAGACCCAGTACTTC. The encoded protein is CASSHPLGRGETQYF.

This chain uses TRBV4-2 with TRBJ2-1, with TRBD2 identical over 11 bases. Per germline, CDR1 LGHNA and CDR2 YNFKEQ. After removal of 4 bases from V and 6 bases from J, the junction contained 17 bases not matched to a gene. This CDR3 spans 19 amino acids. The CDR3 coding sequence is TGTGCCAGCAGCCTGCTAGCGGGAGGATCGAACAGGGTTTTCAATGAGCAGTTCTTC. Its protein is CASSLLAGGSNRVFNEQFF.